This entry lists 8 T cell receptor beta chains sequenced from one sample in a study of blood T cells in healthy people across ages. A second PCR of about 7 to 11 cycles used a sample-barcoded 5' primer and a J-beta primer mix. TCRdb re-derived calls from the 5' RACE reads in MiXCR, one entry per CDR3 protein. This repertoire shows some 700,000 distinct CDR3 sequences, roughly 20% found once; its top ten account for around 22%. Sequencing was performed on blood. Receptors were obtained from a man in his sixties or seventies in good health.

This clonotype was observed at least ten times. The CDR3 sequence: CASSATGLRGETQYF. CDR3 DNA: TGTGCCAGCAGCGCTACGGGCCTCAGGGGAGAGACCCAGTACTTC. V usage is TRBV7-3 and J usage is TRBJ2-5, with D tentatively TRBD1 (6 bases). Germline CDR1 reads SGHTA; CDR2 reads FQGTGA. The V and J ends lost 5 bases and 4 bases respectively, with 17 bases between them. The CDR3 spans 15 residues.

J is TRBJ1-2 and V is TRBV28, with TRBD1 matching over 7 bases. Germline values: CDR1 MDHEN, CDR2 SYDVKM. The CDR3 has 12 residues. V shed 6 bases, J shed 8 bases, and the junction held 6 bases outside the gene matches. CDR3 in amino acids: CASRDREGGYTF. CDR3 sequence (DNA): TGTGCCAGCAGAGACAGGGAAGGCGGCTACACCTTC.

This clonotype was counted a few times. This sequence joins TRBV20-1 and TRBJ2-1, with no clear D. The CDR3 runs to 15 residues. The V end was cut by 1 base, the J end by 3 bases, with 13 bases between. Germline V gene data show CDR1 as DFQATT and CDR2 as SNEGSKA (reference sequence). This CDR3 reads CSARGLKYYYNEQFF. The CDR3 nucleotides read TGCAGTGCTAGAGGCCTAAAGTACTACTACAATGAGCAGTTCTTC.

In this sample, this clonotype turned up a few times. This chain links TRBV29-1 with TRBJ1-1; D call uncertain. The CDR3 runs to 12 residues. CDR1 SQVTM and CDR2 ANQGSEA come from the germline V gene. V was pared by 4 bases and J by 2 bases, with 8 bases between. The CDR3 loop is CSVGRANTEAFF. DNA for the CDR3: TGCAGCGTTGGTAGGGCCAACACTGAAGCTTTCTTT.

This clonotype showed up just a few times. The CDR3 loop is CATSGAWGADNEQFF. Written as DNA, the CDR3 is TGTGCCACCAGTGGGGCCTGGGGTGCGGACAATGAGCAGTTCTTC. The V call is TRBV24-1, the J call TRBJ2-1; D is ambiguous. V lost 5 bases and J lost 5, with 15 bases in between. This CDR3 is built from 15 residues. Per germline, CDR1 KGHDR and CDR2 SFDVKD.

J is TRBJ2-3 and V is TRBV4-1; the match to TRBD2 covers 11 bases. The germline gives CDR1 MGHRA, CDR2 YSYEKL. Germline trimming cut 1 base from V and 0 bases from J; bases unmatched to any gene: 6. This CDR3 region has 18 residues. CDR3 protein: CASSQGPGLAASTDTQYF. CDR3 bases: TGCGCCAGCAGCCAAGGCCCGGGACTAGCGGCTAGCACAGATACGCAGTATTTT.

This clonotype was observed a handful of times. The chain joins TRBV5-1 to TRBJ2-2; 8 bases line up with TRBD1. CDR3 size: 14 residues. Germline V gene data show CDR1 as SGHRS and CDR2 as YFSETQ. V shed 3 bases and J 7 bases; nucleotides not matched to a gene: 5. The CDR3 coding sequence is TGCGCCAGCAGCTCGGACAGGGACGGCGGGGAGCTGTTTTTT. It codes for CASSSDRDGGELFF.

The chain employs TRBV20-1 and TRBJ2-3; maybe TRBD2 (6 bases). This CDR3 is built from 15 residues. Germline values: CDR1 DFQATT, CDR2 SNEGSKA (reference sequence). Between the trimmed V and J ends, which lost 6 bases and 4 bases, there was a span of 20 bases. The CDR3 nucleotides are TGCAGTGCCATGACTTACGGGAGAGGCTCAGATACGCAGTATTTT. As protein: CSAMTYGRGSDTQYF.